One TCR beta chain is described in this entry. In the original processing: Quantification of nucleated cells was approximated via reference gene primer amplification. Produced via immunoSEQ multiplex PCR; TCRdb's table is partial and in-frame only. From that table come the V and J calls and clone size; the DNA was used to work out D and trimming. Of around 140,000 clones in the sample, 81% were seen once. The sample belongs to a study of blood T cell repertoires in COVID-19. Across the study: In each case, the material was cDNA or gDNA derived from T cells, B-cell-depleted T cells, or PBMCs.

CDR3 length equals 14 residues. Trimming removed 5 bases from V and 8 bases from J, with 15 bases in between. Germline V CDR1 and CDR2: SGHAT, FQNNGV. The chain recombines TRBV11-2 with TRBJ1-4, with a tentative D call TRBD1 (5 bases). The sample comprised peripheral blood. This TCR came from an older woman with active or convalescent COVID-19. The CDR3 nucleotides read TGTGCCAGCAGCCACGGGGGGGGGTCGGAAAAACTGTTTTTT. Its translation: CASSHGGGSEKLFF.